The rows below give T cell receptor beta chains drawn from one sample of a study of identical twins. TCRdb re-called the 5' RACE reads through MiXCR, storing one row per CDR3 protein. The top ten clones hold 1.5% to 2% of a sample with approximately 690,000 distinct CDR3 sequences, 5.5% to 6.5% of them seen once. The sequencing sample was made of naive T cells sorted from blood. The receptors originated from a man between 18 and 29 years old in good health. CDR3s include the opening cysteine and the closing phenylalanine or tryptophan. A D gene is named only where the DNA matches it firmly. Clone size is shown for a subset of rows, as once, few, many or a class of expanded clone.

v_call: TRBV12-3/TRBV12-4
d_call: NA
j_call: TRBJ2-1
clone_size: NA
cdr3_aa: CASSFGGFVNEQFF
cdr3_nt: TGTGCCAGCAGTTTTGGGGGGTTCGTAAATGAGCAGTTCTTC

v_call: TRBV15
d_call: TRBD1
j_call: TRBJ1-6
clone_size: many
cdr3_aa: CATSRWTGKNSPLHF
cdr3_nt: TGTGCCACCAGCAGGTGGACAGGGAAGAATTCACCCCTCCACTTT

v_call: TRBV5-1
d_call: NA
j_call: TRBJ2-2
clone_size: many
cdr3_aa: CASSLRAANTGELFF
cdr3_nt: TGCGCCAGCAGCTTGCGGGCAGCCAACACCGGGGAGCTGTTTTTT

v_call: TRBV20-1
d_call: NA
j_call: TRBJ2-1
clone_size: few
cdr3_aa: CSARMAVNEQFF
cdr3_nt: TGCAGTGCTAGGATGGCAGTCAATGAGCAGTTCTTC

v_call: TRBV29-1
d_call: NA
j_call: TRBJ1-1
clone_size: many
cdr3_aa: CSVVLNTEAFF
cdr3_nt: TGCAGCGTTGTCCTGAACACTGAAGCTTTCTTT

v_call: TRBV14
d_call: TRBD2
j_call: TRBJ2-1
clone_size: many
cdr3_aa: CASSQFLAGAGNEQFF
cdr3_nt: TGTGCCAGCAGCCAGTTCTTAGCGGGAGCAGGGAATGAGCAGTTCTTC

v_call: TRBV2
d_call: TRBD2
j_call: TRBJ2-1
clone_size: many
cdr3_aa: CASSGSSGWGNEQFF
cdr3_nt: TGTGCCAGCAGTGGTTCTAGCGGCTGGGGGAATGAGCAGTTCTTC

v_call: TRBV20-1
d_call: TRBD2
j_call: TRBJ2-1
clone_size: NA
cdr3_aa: CSAPTSGSSYNEQFF
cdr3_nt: TGCAGTGCTCCGACTAGCGGGAGCTCCTACAATGAGCAGTTCTTC

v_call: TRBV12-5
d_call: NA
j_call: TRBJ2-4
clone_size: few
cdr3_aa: CASGLVLPPKERIAKNIQYF
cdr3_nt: TGTGCTAGTGGTTTGGTACTGCCTCCGAAGGAAAGAATAGCCAAAAACATTCAGTACTTC

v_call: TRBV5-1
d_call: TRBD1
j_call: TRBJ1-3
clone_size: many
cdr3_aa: CASSLETGPGNTIYF
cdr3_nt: TGCGCCAGCAGCTTGGAGACAGGGCCTGGAAACACCATATATTTT

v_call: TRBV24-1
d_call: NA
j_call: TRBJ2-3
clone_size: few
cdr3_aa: CATSDMTGGTQYF
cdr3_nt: TGTGCCACCAGTGATATGACAGGCGGTACGCAGTATTTT

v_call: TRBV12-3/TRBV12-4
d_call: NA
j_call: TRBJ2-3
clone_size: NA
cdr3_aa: CASQGPTLALDTQYF
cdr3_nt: TGTGCCAGCCAAGGCCCAACACTAGCTCTAGATACGCAGTATTTT

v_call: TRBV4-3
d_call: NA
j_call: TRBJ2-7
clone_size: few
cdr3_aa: CASSQEWRGWGSGYEQYF
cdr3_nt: TGCGCCAGCAGCCAAGAGTGGAGGGGGTGGGGGAGCGGCTACGAGCAGTACTTC

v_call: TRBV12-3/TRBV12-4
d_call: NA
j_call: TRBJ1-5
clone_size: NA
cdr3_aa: CASSIGRALSQPQHF
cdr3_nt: TGTGCCAGCAGCATTGGCAGGGCTTTAAGTCAGCCCCAGCATTTT

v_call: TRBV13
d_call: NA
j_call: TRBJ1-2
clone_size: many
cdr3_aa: CASSPLLPDRANYGYTF
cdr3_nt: TGTGCCAGCAGCCCATTATTACCGGACCGCGCTAACTATGGCTACACCTTC

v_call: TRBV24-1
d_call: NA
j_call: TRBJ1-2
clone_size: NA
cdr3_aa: CATSDSVGFYGYTF
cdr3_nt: TGTGCCACCAGTGACTCGGTGGGGTTCTATGGCTACACCTTC

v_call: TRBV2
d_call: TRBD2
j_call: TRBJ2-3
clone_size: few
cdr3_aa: CASVLGGSGDTQYF
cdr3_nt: TGTGCCAGCGTTTTGGGCGGGAGCGGAGATACGCAGTATTTT

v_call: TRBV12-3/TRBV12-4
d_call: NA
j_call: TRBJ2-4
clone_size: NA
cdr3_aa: CASSLNSGNFKNIEYF
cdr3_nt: TGTGCCAGCAGTTTAAATTCCGGAAACTTTAAAAACATTGAGTACTTC

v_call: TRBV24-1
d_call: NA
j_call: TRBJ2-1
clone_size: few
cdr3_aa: CATSDDQVNNEQFF
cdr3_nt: TGTGCCACCAGTGATGATCAGGTGAACAATGAGCAGTTCTTC

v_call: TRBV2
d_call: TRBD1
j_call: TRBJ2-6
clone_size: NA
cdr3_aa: CASIRDRRSGANVLTF
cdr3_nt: TGTGCCAGCATCAGGGACAGGCGCTCTGGGGCCAACGTCCTGACTTTC

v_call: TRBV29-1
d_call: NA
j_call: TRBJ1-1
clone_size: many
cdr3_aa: CSVGFRGTEAFF
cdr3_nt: TGCAGCGTTGGTTTCAGGGGCACTGAAGCTTTCTTT

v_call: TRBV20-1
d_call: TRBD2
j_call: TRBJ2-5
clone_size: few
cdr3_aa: CSATRVAGGMETQYF
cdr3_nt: TGCAGTGCGACCAGGGTAGCGGGAGGGATGGAGACCCAGTACTTC

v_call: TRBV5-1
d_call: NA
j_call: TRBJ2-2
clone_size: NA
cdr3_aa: CASSLTGPPNTGELFF
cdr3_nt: TGCGCCAGCAGCTTGACAGGACCCCCGAACACCGGGGAGCTGTTTTTT